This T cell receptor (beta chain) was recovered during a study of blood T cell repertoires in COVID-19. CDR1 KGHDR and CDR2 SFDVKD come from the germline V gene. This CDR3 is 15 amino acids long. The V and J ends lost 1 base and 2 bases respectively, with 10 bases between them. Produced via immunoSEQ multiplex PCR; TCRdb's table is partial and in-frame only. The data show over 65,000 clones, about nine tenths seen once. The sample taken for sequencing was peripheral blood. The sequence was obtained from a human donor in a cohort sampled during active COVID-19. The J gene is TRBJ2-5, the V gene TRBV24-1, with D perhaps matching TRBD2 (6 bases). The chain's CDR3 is CATSDLGDLQETQYF. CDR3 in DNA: TGTGCCACCAGTGATTTAGGGGACTTACAAGAGACCCAGTACTTC.